A single sample gave rise to the 4 T cell receptor beta chains below, sequenced in a study of T cell clones after liver transplantation. Libraries were prepared by immunoSEQ multiplex PCR; TCRdb keeps only in-frame clonotypes and omits some of them. The repertoire holds nearly 55,000 clones, less than 85% seen once, with 8% to 9.5% in the top ten. Sequences were derived from CD4+ T cells from blood, sampled before liver transplant. The source is a human donor who received a liver transplant.

V is TRBV19 and J is TRBJ1-1; tentatively, D is TRBD1 (6 bases). The CDR3 consists of 16 residues. Germline CDR1 reads LNHDA; CDR2 reads SQIVND (reference sequence). Trimming pared 3 bases from V and 7 bases from J, leaving 21 bases between. CDR3 loop: CASSMGGGIGRNEAFF. In DNA, the CDR3 is TGTGCCAGTAGTATGGGGGGCGGAATAGGTAGAAATGAAGCTTTCTTT.

DNA for the CDR3: TGTGCCTGGAGTGAGGGACAGGGGCGCCCAGATACGCAGTATTTT. It yields the protein CAWSEGQGRPDTQYF. The chain has TRBV30 and TRBJ2-3; 10 bases line up with TRBD1. Germline CDR1 reads GTSNPN; CDR2 reads SVGIG (reference sequence). V lost 1 base to trimming and J lost 4 bases; unmatched junction nucleotides: 5. The CDR3 runs 15 residues. The full variable domain, its missing parts supplied by reference TRBV30 and TRBJ2-3, is SQTIHQWPATLVQPVGSPLSLECTVEGTSNPNLYWYRQAAGRGLQLLFYSVGIGQISSEVPQNLSASRPQDRQFILSSKKLLLSDSGFYLCAWSEGQGRPDTQYFGPGTRLTVL.

The chain has TRBV18 and TRBJ2-2; D is unresolved. CDR1 is KGHSH and CDR2 is LQKENI in the germline V gene. Trimming pared 3 bases from V and 3 bases from J, leaving 14 bases between. The CDR3 has 16 amino acids. The CDR3 protein is CASSPTRRGDTGELFF. CDR3 nucleotide sequence: TGTGCCAGCTCACCTACTCGGCGAGGAGACACCGGGGAGCTGTTTTTT. Based on the CDR3 plus reference TRBV18 and TRBJ2-2, the full variable domain is NAGVMQNPRHLVRRRGQEARLRCSPMKGHSHVYWYRQLPEEGLKFMVYLQKENIIDESGMPKERFSAEFPKEGPSILRIQQVVRGDSAAYFCASSPTRRGDTGELFFGEGSRLTVL.

CDR3 DNA: TGTGCCACCAGCCGGACGGGACTAGCGGAGGTTACCAAAAACATTCAGTACTTC. As protein: CATSRTGLAEVTKNIQYF. V usage is TRBV15 and J usage is TRBJ2-4; 11 bases agree with TRBD2. V shed 5 bases, J shed 2 bases, and the junction held 11 bases outside the gene matches. Germline V gene data show CDR1 as LNHNV and CDR2 as YYDKDF (reference sequence). The CDR3 has 18 residues.